One sample yielded the 16 T cell receptor beta chains listed below, sequenced in a study of CD8+ T cells in alopecia areata. As the sequencing template, cDNA was produced by extracting RNA and reverse transcribing it. Sequencing used immunoSEQ multiplex PCR; TCRdb keeps in-frame clones, though not all of them. Among about 210,000 clones listed, approximately 47% were seen once. Regarding treatment: oral pan-JAK inhibitor, 5-10 mg twice daily. Sequenced material: CD4+ T cells sorted from blood, taken at approximately week 36, from a patient treated with tofacitinib. These receptors all come from a human donor with alopecia areata.

This sequence joins TRBV20-1 and TRBJ2-1; D call uncertain. The V gene lost 6 bases and the J gene lost 10 bases, with 10 bases spanning the gap. Germline V lookup: CDR1 DFQATT, CDR2 SNEGSKA (reference sequence). The CDR3 has 10 amino acids. CDR3 amino acids: CSALSPEQFF. CDR3 DNA: TGCAGTGCACTTTCGCCAGAGCAGTTCTTC.

The chain uses TRBV30 and TRBJ2-2; TRBD2 might be the D (6 bases). The CDR3 is 13 amino acids. Deletions cut 3 bases from V and 7 bases from J, with 12 bases between. Germline V CDR1 and CDR2: GTSNPN, SVGIG (reference sequence). The DNA of the CDR3 is TGTGCCTGGAGACGGGGGACTCTCGGGGAGCTGTTTTTT. The encoded protein is CAWRRGTLGELFF.

CDR3 DNA sequence: TGCGCCAGCAGCTTGGCGGTACAGGGGATACACGAGCAGTACTTC. Residues: CASSLAVQGIHEQYF. The chain uses TRBV5-1 and TRBJ2-7; 7 bases line up with TRBD1. The CDR3 length is 15 residues. The junction had 8 bases not matched to a gene; V was cut back by 0 bases and J by 5 bases. Germline-derived CDR1 and CDR2 are SGHRS and YFSETQ.

This chain connects TRBV30 to TRBJ1-4; TRBD1 aligns across 7 bases. V gave up 3 bases and J gave up 3 bases; unmatched junction bases: 4. The CDR3 length is 14 residues. Germline V gene lookup returns CDR1 GTSNPN and CDR2 SVGIG (reference sequence). CDR3 nucleotides: TGTGCCTGGAGAAGTGGGACAGCTAATGAAAAACTGTTTTTT. Translated: CAWRSGTANEKLFF.

As for this clone: Its ends do not fully match the called genes, so a read error is possible. The chain joins TRBV15 to TRBJ2-1; tentative D call: TRBD2 (5 bases). Germline V lookup: CDR1 LNHNV, CDR2 YYDKDF (reference sequence). The CDR3 extends over 12 amino acids. The CDR3 region has the DNA TGTGCCACCAGCAGAAGGGAACTAGATGTGATCTTC. This encodes CATSRRELDVIF.

The chain carries TRBV5-1 and TRBJ2-3; TRBD2 matches at 7 bases. Trimming at V came to 0 bases and at J to 6 bases, leaving 1 base not matched to a gene. Germline values: CDR1 SGHRS, CDR2 YFSETQ. The CDR3 length is 13 residues. The CDR3 sequence: CASSLGTRDTQYF. CDR3 DNA sequence: TGCGCCAGCAGCTTGGGGACTAGGGATACGCAGTATTTT.

The chain's CDR3 is CASSVRGGSNEKLFF. The DNA of the CDR3 is TGTGCCAGCAGCGTAAGGGGGGGATCTAATGAAAAACTGTTTTTT. The V call is TRBV9, the J call TRBJ1-4, with D perhaps TRBD1 (6 bases). Trimming removed 1 base at V and 3 bases at J, with 10 bases between. The germline V gene encodes CDR1 SGDLS and CDR2 YYNGEE. This CDR3 is built from 15 residues.

CDR3 residues: CASERENLETQYF. The CDR3 DNA follows: TGTGCGAGTGAGCGGGAGAATCTGGAGACCCAGTACTTC. The J gene is TRBJ2-5, the V gene TRBV30; TRBD2 agrees at 8 bases. In germline, CDR1 is GTSNPN, CDR2 SVGIG (reference sequence). CDR3 length equals 13 residues.

This clone came up a few times. The J gene is TRBJ1-1, the V gene TRBV29-1, with unresolved D. This CDR3 has 13 amino acids. CDR1 and CDR2 (germline): SQVTM, ANQGSEA. Trimming removed 4 bases at V and 7 bases at J, with 16 bases between. This CDR3 reads CSVVVGFPVEAFF. The DNA for the CDR3 is TGCAGCGTTGTTGTAGGGTTCCCGGTTGAAGCTTTCTTT.

The rearrangement uses TRBV10-3 and TRBJ1-2, with TRBD1 matching 7 bases. There are 15 residues in the CDR3. V trimming: 5 bases; J trimming: 0 bases; junction bases outside the gene matches: 6. Germline CDR1 ENHRY, CDR2 SYGVKD. The CDR3 loop reads CAISPRDSANYGYTF. The CDR3 bases are TGTGCCATCAGTCCTAGGGACAGTGCTAACTATGGCTACACCTTC.

The chain couples TRBV14 to TRBJ1-1; a weak D match, TRBD1 (6 bases). The CDR3 totals 13 residues. Germline V gives CDR1 SGHDN, CDR2 FVKESK. V dropped 6 bases and J dropped 2 bases, with 10 bases sitting between them. The DNA of the CDR3 is TGTGCCAGCAGACTGACAGGTAACACTGAAGCTTTCTTT. Translating gives CASRLTGNTEAFF.

This chain links TRBV18 with TRBJ1-3; D gene uncertain. The CDR3 is 15 amino acids. V dropped 3 bases and J dropped 6 bases, with 15 bases sitting between them. Germline V gene data show CDR1 as KGHSH and CDR2 as LQKENI. DNA of the CDR3: TGTGCCAGCTCACCGGACCGAGGGATCACAAACACCATATATTTT. Amino acid sequence: CASSPDRGITNTIYF.

This clone has only a few counts. This rearrangement joins TRBV5-8 to TRBJ1-4; D gene ambiguous. This CDR3 contains 15 residues. Deletions cut 4 bases from V and 8 bases from J, with 18 bases between. Germline loops: CDR1 SGHTS, CDR2 YDEGEE. CDR3 nucleotide sequence: TGTGCCAGCAGCGCGGGAGGAAGGGCCGGCGAAAAACTGTTTTTT. Translation: CASSAGGRAGEKLFF.

V and J are TRBV6-5 and TRBJ2-5; D call uncertain. Germline V CDR1 and CDR2: MNHEY, SVGAGI. Deletions cut 2 bases from V and 2 bases from J, with 0 bases between. The CDR3 runs 11 residues. CDR3 sequence: CASSYQETQYF. For the CDR3, the DNA is TGTGCCAGCAGTTACCAAGAGACCCAGTACTTC.

Only a few counts were recorded for this clone. Other DNA sequences in this specimen translate into the identical CDR3. This chain joins TRBV29-1 and TRBJ1-2; D unresolved. Germline assignment: CDR1 SQVTM and CDR2 ANQGSEA. Trimming removed 4 bases from V and 0 bases from J, with 6 bases in between. This CDR3 is 12 amino acids long. CDR3 sequence: CSVGGANYGYTF. The CDR3 DNA reads TGCAGCGTTGGGGGAGCTAACTATGGCTACACCTTC.

The chain links TRBV7-2 to TRBJ2-7, with TRBD2 matching over 9 bases. Unmatched junction bases numbered 15, after V lost 5 bases and J lost 7 bases. The germline CDR1 and CDR2 sequences are SGHTA and FQGNSA. The CDR3 contains 16 residues. This chain's CDR3 is CASSHPGASGIGEQYF. DNA of the CDR3: TGTGCCAGCAGCCACCCCGGGGCTAGCGGGATTGGGGAGCAGTACTTC.